This TCR beta chain originates from a study of shared clonotypes between healthy human individuals. Healthy HIV-negative adults with no recent acute infections or vaccinations were recruited as donors. Every subset's genomic DNA went evenly onto several immunoSEQ plates. Assay used: immunoSEQ multiplex PCR; TCRdb lists only in-frame clones, some missing. The repertoire holds a few hundred thousand clones, with about nine tenths as singletons. Findings and limits, study-wide: Shared across a handful of donors were around 5% of the naive CD4 clonotypes.

This clone is a singleton in its sample. No antigen is known for it. V shed 7 bases and J shed 0 bases, with 10 bases lying between them. The CDR3 has 14 residues. CDR1 and CDR2 from the germline V gene are SNHLY and FYNNEI. The rearrangement joins TRBV2 to TRBJ1-5; no clear D gene. The material sequenced was memory CD8+ T cells sorted from blood. Subset given: CD45RO+ cells pooled with CCR7-negative TemRA cells. The TCR comes from a man between 18 and 35 years old in good health. In nucleotides, the CDR3 is TGTGCCAGCATCGGACCCGATAGCAATCAGCCCCAGCATTTT. It translates to CASIGPDSNQPQHF. Filled out from reference TRBV2 and TRBJ1-5, the complete variable domain reads EPEVTQTPSHQVTQMGQEVILRCVPISNHLYFYWYRQILGQKVEFLVSFYNNEISEKSEIFDDQFSVERPDGSNFTLKIRSTKLEDSAMYFCASIGPDSNQPQHFGDGTRLSIL.